These T cell receptor beta chains were read from a single sample in a study of cytomegalovirus exposure and HLA in healthy donors. This table comes from immunoSEQ multiplex PCR, and its TCRdb copy is limited to in-frame clones, with some not included. The sample yields approximately 100,000 clones, 70% to 80% seen once. Sequencing used PBMCs. These receptors were taken from a middle-aged man in good health and CMV-seropositive. Both conserved end residues are part of each CDR3. The order of the fields is V gene, D gene, clone size, J gene, CDR3 DNA, CDR3 protein. D genes are given only for firm matches. Clone sizes are given selectively: once, few, many, or a class where the clone is expanded.

TRBV5-1	NA	NA	TRBJ2-7	TGCGCCAGCAGCTTGGTAGGGGGCGAGCAGTACTTC	CASSLVGGEQYF
TRBV5-1	NA	NA	TRBJ1-1	TGCGCCAGCAGCTTGGACAGACTAACGACTGAAGCTTTCTTT	CASSLDRLTTEAFF
TRBV4-1	TRBD1	NA	TRBJ1-4	TGCGCCAGCAGCCAGGGACAGGGGGCTCGGAATGAAAAACTGTTTTTT	CASSQGQGARNEKLFF
TRBV6-5	NA	NA	TRBJ1-1	TGTGCCAGCACCGCCCGGGGGACGAACACTGAAGCTTTCTTT	CASTARGTNTEAFF
TRBV6-5	NA	few	TRBJ1-2	TGTGCCAGCAGTTACTTCCCGGGACTTGGCTATGGCTACACCTTC	CASSYFPGLGYGYTF
TRBV30	TRBD1	NA	TRBJ1-1	TGTGCCTGGGATGCAGGGGGCGACACTGAAGCTTTCTTT	CAWDAGGDTEAFF
TRBV13	NA	NA	TRBJ2-3	TGTGCCAGCAGCTTAGACAGGGACCCCACAGATACGCAGTATTTT	CASSLDRDPTDTQYF
TRBV2	TRBD1	once	TRBJ2-1	TGTGCCAGCAGTGATTTGCACAGGGGGTCCTACAATGAGCAGTTCTTC	CASSDLHRGSYNEQFF
TRBV18	NA	NA	TRBJ2-7	TGTGCCAGCTCATCCATCGACAGCTACGAGCAGTACTTC	CASSSIDSYEQYF
TRBV18	NA	NA	TRBJ2-5	TGTGCCAGCTCACCGAGTCTACAGGAGGGGGAGACCCAGTACTTC	CASSPSLQEGETQYF
TRBV7-8	TRBD1	NA	TRBJ1-2	TGTGCCAGCTCACGGGGACAGTGGGAGTATGGCTACACCTTC	CASSRGQWEYGYTF
TRBV5-1	NA	few	TRBJ2-5	TGCGCCAGCAGCGGCGGGGGCGGGGAGACCCAGTACTTC	CASSGGGGETQYF
TRBV5-1	TRBD1	NA	TRBJ1-5	TGCGCCAGCAGCTTGACAGGGGAACAGCCCCAGCATTTT	CASSLTGEQPQHF
TRBV7-3	TRBD2	few	TRBJ2-3	TGTGCCAGCAGCCCCCAAGCGGGGGGGCCAGATACGCAGTATTTT	CASSPQAGGPDTQYF
TRBV4-1	TRBD1	few	TRBJ1-2	TGCGCCAGCAGCCATCCTCCGGGACAGATTAACTATGGCTACACCTTC	CASSHPPGQINYGYTF
TRBV2	NA	NA	TRBJ2-6	TGTGCCAGCTGGTGGGGCATTAAGCCTGGGGCCAACGTCCTGACTTTC	CASWWGIKPGANVLTF
TRBV7-6	TRBD2	NA	TRBJ2-5	TGTGCCAGCAGTCCCAGAAGCGGGGCGGAGACCCAGTACTTC	CASSPRSGAETQYF
TRBV19	NA	NA	TRBJ1-3	TGTGCCAGTACAAACGGCTCTGGAAACACCATATATTTT	CASTNGSGNTIYF
TRBV7-2	NA	once	TRBJ1-1	TGTGCCAGCAGCTTAGGTCAGGTGAACACTGAAGCTTTCTTT	CASSLGQVNTEAFF
TRBV5-1	NA	NA	TRBJ2-7	TGCGCCAGCAGCTTGACAGAAGAGCAGTACTTC	CASSLTEEQYF
TRBV6-4	TRBD2	NA	TRBJ2-7	TGTGCCAGCAGCAAAGAGGGAGCGGGAGACTACGAGCAGTACTTC	CASSKEGAGDYEQYF
TRBV27	NA	NA	TRBJ2-7	TGTGCCAGCAGTCCCTGGACAGCAAAAGGCGACGAGCAGTACTTC	CASSPWTAKGDEQYF
TRBV14	TRBD1	NA	TRBJ2-1	TGTGCCAGCAGCCACAGGGGGCAATGGAATGAGCAGTTCTTC	CASSHRGQWNEQFF
TRBV7-2	TRBD1	few	TRBJ1-5	TGTGCCAGCAGCTTAACCGGGACAGGGGGCGGTCAGCCCCAGCATTTT	CASSLTGTGGGQPQHF
TRBV5-1	NA	NA	TRBJ1-1	TGCGCCAGCAGCTTGGTGGGCAGGAGGACGACTGAAGCTTTCTTT	CASSLVGRRTTEAFF
TRBV30	NA	NA	TRBJ1-2	TGTGCCTGGAGCTCCCAGGATTTAGCTAACTATGGCTACACCTTC	CAWSSQDLANYGYTF
TRBV11-3	NA	NA	TRBJ2-2	TGTGCCAGCAGCTTGGGACTTTACACCGGGGAGCTGTTTTTT	CASSLGLYTGELFF
TRBV28	NA	NA	TRBJ2-6	TGTGCCAGCAGCCAGACGACACCCGTCTCTGGGGCCAACGTCCTGACTTTC	CASSQTTPVSGANVLTF
TRBV5-1	TRBD1	NA	TRBJ2-3	TGCGCCAGCAGCAGGACAGGGTTATTGGGTACGCAGTATTTT	CASSRTGLLGTQYF
TRBV18	TRBD1	NA	TRBJ2-5	TGTGCCAGCTCACCGACAGCATTTCAACAGGGGAAGGAGGAGACCCAGTACTTC	CASSPTAFQQGKEETQYF
TRBV4-2	NA	NA	TRBJ2-5	TGTGCCAGCAGCCAAGTGGGAGGTTGGGAGCAAGAGACCCAGTACTTC	CASSQVGGWEQETQYF
TRBV29-1	NA	NA	TRBJ1-2	TGCAGCGTTGAACGGTGGGGGCAGGGGAATCCAGGAGAGGGCTACACCTTC	CSVERWGQGNPGEGYTF
TRBV28	NA	NA	TRBJ2-1	TGTGCCAGCAGTTTAATCGGAGGGCCGATGGGCAATGAGCAGTTCTTC	CASSLIGGPMGNEQFF
TRBV4-2	NA	NA	TRBJ1-1	TGTGCCAGCAGCCAAGATCGGAACACTGAAGCTTTCTTT	CASSQDRNTEAFF
TRBV5-1	NA	NA	TRBJ2-7	TGCGCCAGCAGCTTGGGTGGGAGCGACTACGAGCAGTACTTC	CASSLGGSDYEQYF
TRBV12-2	NA	NA	TRBJ2-7	TGTGCAAGTCGCTTAGTCCCCTGCGGGAGGGATCGCGAGCAGTACTTC	CASRLVPCGRDREQYF
TRBV21-1	NA	NA	TRBJ2-5	TGTGCCAGCAGCCGTGATCGAGTCTCTCAAGAGACCCAGTACTTC	CASSRDRVSQETQYF
TRBV10-3	NA	NA	TRBJ2-3	TGTGCCATCAGTAGTGGTCAGGGGGATACGCAGTATTTT	CAISSGQGDTQYF
TRBV10-2	TRBD2	once	TRBJ2-1	TGCGCCAGCAGCGGGACTAGCGGGAGTGATGAGCAGTTCTTC	CASSGTSGSDEQFF
TRBV6-5	NA	NA	TRBJ1-5	TGTGCCAGCAGTTACTCTGAGGGCAATCAGCCCCAGCATTTT	CASSYSEGNQPQHF
TRBV6-8	TRBD1	few	TRBJ2-7	TGTGCCAGAACCTATACCCTGGAACGACAGGGGGCAGGGGAGCAGTACTTC	CARTYTLERQGAGEQYF
TRBV6-5	NA	NA	TRBJ2-1	TGTGCCAGCAGTTACCGGGGGTCCTCCTACAATGAGCAGTTCTTC	CASSYRGSSYNEQFF
TRBV5-1	NA	few	TRBJ1-2	TGCGCCAGCAGCTTTACAACAGGGAGTGGCTACACCTTC	CASSFTTGSGYTF
TRBV5-1	NA	NA	TRBJ2-1	TGCGCCAGCAGCTTGGAGGGGGATGAGCAGTTCTTC	CASSLEGDEQFF
TRBV19	NA	few	TRBJ2-1	TGTGCCAGTAGCACGCGAGGGCTATACAATGAGCAGTTCTTC	CASSTRGLYNEQFF
TRBV15	TRBD1	NA	TRBJ2-5	TGTGCCACCAGCAGAGTCACAGGGGGCACAGAGACCCAGTACTTC	CATSRVTGGTETQYF